The source of this TCR beta chain is a study of CD8 T cells in ankylosing spondylitis. Study results and limitations: Earlier studies detected some motif variants in reactive arthritis synovial fluid and blood. A TCR beta motif of roughly 8 highly homologous variants appeared characteristic of ankylosing spondylitis blood.

This clonotype was detected only a few times. Its antigen remains unknown. Quantitative 5'-RACE with molecular barcodes generated TCR beta libraries. Using its own MiXCR run on the 5' RACE reads, TCRdb lists one record per CDR3 protein. Found here are some 840,000 distinct CDR3 sequences, over 9.5% of them singletons; the top ten hold 0.51%. This TCR derives from a male donor with ankylosing spondylitis. Material for sequencing was blood, either unsorted or a sorted T cell fraction (not recorded which).

DNA for the CDR3: TGTGCCAGCAGCAGAACAGGGGGCAGAACAGATACGCAGTATTTT. This translates into CASSRTGGRTDTQYF. The rearrangement joins TRBV13 to TRBJ2-3; 9 nucleotides line up with TRBD1. The CDR3 is made up of 15 amino acids. Germline CDR1 and CDR2: PRHDT and FYEKMQ (reference sequence). The V and J ends lost 5 bases and 3 bases, in that order; junction bases with no gene match: 6. The complete variable domain, with remaining parts taken from reference TRBV13 and TRBJ2-3, reads AAGVIQSPRHLIKEKRETATLKCYPIPRHDTVYWYQQGPGQDPQFLISFYEKMQSDKGSIPDRFSAQQFSDYHSELNMSSLELGDSALYFCASSRTGGRTDTQYFGPGTRLTVL.